This TCR beta chain was retrieved from a study of cytomegalovirus exposure and HLA in healthy donors. PCR used 60 Vbeta primers and 13 Jbeta primers. Some clones are missing from TCRdb's copy, which holds only in-frame ones; the method was immunoSEQ multiplex PCR. The table shows some 70,000 clones, with approximately 70% occurring only once. The CDR3 length is 13 residues. CDR1 is LNHDA and CDR2 is SQIVND in the germline V gene (reference sequence). The rearrangement uses TRBV19 and TRBJ2-5; D might be TRBD1 (6 bases). TRBJ2-7 explains the end of the DNA better; the J call may be wrong. Sample: PBMCs. The receptor was derived from a male donor in good health and CMV-seropositive. CDR3 in DNA: TGTGCCAGTAGTTCACAGGGACCTGGCGAGCAGTACTTC. Protein sequence: CASSSQGPGEQYF.